The 26 T cell receptor beta chains below all came from one sample that was sequenced in a study of shared clonotypes between healthy human individuals. Clones were read by immunoSEQ multiplex PCR, and TCRdb kept only the in-frame ones, dropping some. Of about 1.5 million clones listed, 98% are singletons. Sequences were obtained from naive CD4+ T cells sorted from blood. Subset denoted: CD45RA+ positively selected. The source is a man younger than 45 in good health.

CDR3 sequence reads: CASSFTGSGYNEQFF. CDR3 DNA sequence: TGCGCCAGCAGCTTTACAGGTTCGGGTTACAATGAGCAGTTCTTC. V gene TRBV5-1 combines with J gene TRBJ2-1, with a possible D match to TRBD1 (5 bases). CDR3 size: 15 residues. Trimming pared 2 bases from V and 4 bases from J, leaving 13 bases between. Per germline, CDR1 SGHRS and CDR2 YFSETQ.

This chain links TRBV5-1 with TRBJ2-1; D not resolved. The CDR3 covers 15 residues. The V gene's germline CDR1 is SGHRS and CDR2 YFSETQ. V was shortened by 6 bases and J by 0 bases, with 13 bases between the two germline ends. CDR3 protein: CASTPPLSSYNEQFF. CDR3 DNA sequence: TGCGCCAGCACCCCGCCCTTGAGCTCCTACAATGAGCAGTTCTTC.

This CDR3 reads CASRREGEPQHF. The CDR3 DNA reads as TGCGCCAGCCGTAGAGAGGGGGAGCCCCAGCATTTT. The chain uses TRBV10-2 and TRBJ1-5; tentatively, D is TRBD1 (6 bases). The CDR3 consists of 12 residues. The V end lost 8 bases, the J end lost 8 bases, and 13 bases lay between the germline ends. Germline V gene lookup returns CDR1 WSHSY and CDR2 SAAADI.

The CDR3 reads CASTPTDLGGADGYTF. CDR3 coding DNA: TGTGCCAGTACCCCCACGGATCTAGGGGGGGCCGATGGCTACACCTTC. The chain couples TRBV19 to TRBJ1-2; D is possibly TRBD1 (6 bases). The germline V gene has CDR1 LNHDA and CDR2 SQIVND (reference sequence). The CDR3 length is 16 residues. Between the trimmed V and J ends, which lost 7 bases and 6 bases, there was a span of 24 bases.

The rearrangement uses TRBV7-2 and TRBJ2-1; D not resolved. From germline, CDR1 is SGHTA and CDR2 FQGNSA. The CDR3 spans 12 residues. Trimming left V 3 bases short and J 5 bases short, with 5 bases between. The CDR3 spells CASSFQNNEQFF. CDR3 DNA sequence: TGTGCCAGCAGCTTCCAAAACAATGAGCAGTTCTTC.

The J gene is TRBJ1-2, the V gene TRBV27; no firm D call. This CDR3 is 12 amino acids long. Trimming pared 3 bases from V and 5 bases from J, leaving 7 bases between. Per germline, CDR1 MNHEY and CDR2 SMNVEV (reference sequence). The CDR3 here is CASSFIGYGYTF. The CDR3 nucleotides read TGTGCCAGCAGTTTTATAGGTTATGGCTACACCTTC.

The chain employs TRBV19 and TRBJ2-5, with TRBD1 identical over 8 bases. J lost 4 bases, V lost 4 bases, and 5 bases had no gene match. The germline gives CDR1 LNHDA, CDR2 SQIVND (reference sequence). The CDR3 runs to 14 residues. The CDR3 protein is CASSKTGVRETQYF. Written as DNA, the CDR3 is TGTGCCAGTAGTAAGACAGGGGTTAGAGAGACCCAGTACTTC.

About this clone itself: The sample carries other DNA sequences with the same CDR3. The chain has TRBV5-1 and TRBJ2-5; 8 nucleotides align to TRBD1. Germline CDR1 is SGHRS and CDR2 is YFSETQ. The CDR3 spans 15 residues. V was pared by 0 bases and J by 2 bases, with 3 bases of the junction left unmatched. The CDR3 region is CASSLVGQGQETQYF. The DNA of the CDR3 is TGCGCCAGCAGCTTGGTAGGACAGGGTCAAGAGACCCAGTACTTC.

The chain links TRBV14 to TRBJ2-7; D is uncertain. V was trimmed by 3 bases and J by 3 bases, leaving 6 bases between them. This CDR3 comprises 12 residues. The germline gives CDR1 SGHDN, CDR2 FVKESK. The CDR3 loop reads CASSHIHYEQYF. The CDR3 DNA reads as TGTGCCAGCAGCCATATCCACTACGAGCAGTACTTC.

The V gene is TRBV28, the J gene TRBJ2-1, with 7 bases aligning to TRBD2. The V segment lost 8 bases and the J segment 0 bases; nucleotides outside the gene matches: 10. The CDR3 length is 16 residues. Germline lookup yields CDR1 MDHEN and CDR2 SYDVKM. CDR3 loop: CASVASGVFSYNEQFF. The CDR3 DNA follows: TGTGCCAGCGTCGCTAGCGGCGTATTCTCCTACAATGAGCAGTTCTTC.

The chain carries TRBV18 and TRBJ2-3; D unresolved. V was trimmed by 3 bases and J by 1 base, leaving 8 bases between them. This CDR3 is 14 amino acids long. Per the germline V gene, CDR1 is KGHSH and CDR2 is LQKENI. The CDR3 DNA is TGTGCCAGCTCACCGAGAACGCGCACAGATACGCAGTATTTT. Encoded protein: CASSPRTRTDTQYF.

This clone was detected only once. The junction departs from germline at one end; a sequencing error may be responsible. J is TRBJ2-3 and V is TRBV28; D may be TRBD1 (6 bases). This CDR3 spans 14 amino acids. Per germline, CDR1 MDHEN and CDR2 SYDVKM. The CDR3 sequence: CASNLQGRADTQYF. The DNA of the CDR3 is TGTGCCAGCAATTTACAGGGCAGGGCAGATACGCAGTATTTT.

Here the CDR3 DNA reads TGTGCCAGCAGTTACTCGAGTCCTGCGACTAATGAAAAACTGTTTTTT. Translation gives CASSYSSPATNEKLFF. The chain uses TRBV6-5 and TRBJ1-4; D is ambiguous. The CDR3 runs to 16 residues. V was shortened by 0 bases and J by 2 bases, with 10 bases between the two germline ends. The germline V gene has CDR1 MNHEY and CDR2 SVGAGI.

This clone appeared a single time. The chain uses TRBV11-2 and TRBJ2-7; 10 bases match TRBD1. CDR3 length: 16 amino acids. The J segment lost 12 bases and the V segment lost 5 bases, leaving 19 bases of the junction unmatched. Looked up from germline, CDR1 is SGHAT and CDR2 is FQNNGV. The CDR3 DNA sequence: TGTGCCAGCAGCCCATTAAGTGGACAGGGGGGGCTACGAGGGTACTTC. Protein sequence: CASSPLSGQGGLRGYF.

The chain couples TRBV7-9 to TRBJ1-2; D is perhaps TRBD1 (5 bases). CDR1 SEHNR and CDR2 FQNEAQ come from the germline V gene (reference sequence). The CDR3 sequence is 18 residues long. V lost 0 bases, J lost 6 bases, and 23 bases lay in between. CDR3 amino acids: CASSLAGSATDVFDGYTF. As DNA, the CDR3 is TGTGCCAGCAGCTTAGCGGGCTCCGCGACAGACGTATTCGATGGCTACACCTTC.

The chain recombines TRBV10-3 with TRBJ2-3, with TRBD2 as a possible D gene (6 bases). CDR1 is ENHRY, CDR2 SYGVKD, per germline. V was clipped by 8 bases and J by 2 bases, with 11 bases between them. CDR3 length: 13 amino acids. The CDR3 here is CAIRDSITDTQYF. The CDR3 DNA is TGTGCCATCCGGGACTCAATCACAGATACGCAGTATTTT.

CDR3 sequence: CASSLHGSGRANTGELFF. The CDR3 DNA is TGTGCCAGCAGTTTACACGGTAGCGGGCGCGCGAACACCGGGGAGCTGTTTTTT. The rearrangement uses TRBV27 and TRBJ2-2; 7 nucleotides match TRBD2. CDR3 length: 18 amino acids. Germline V gene data show CDR1 as MNHEY and CDR2 as SMNVEV (reference sequence). The junction had 9 bases not matched to a gene; V was cut back by 2 bases and J by 0 bases.

The V and J genes are TRBV6-5 and TRBJ2-5; TRBD2 is a possible D gene (6 bases). V was clipped by 6 bases and J by 3 bases, with 11 bases between them. CDR3 size: 13 residues. The germline gives CDR1 MNHEY, CDR2 SVGAGI. CDR3 region: CASRAEGKETQYF. The CDR3 region has the DNA TGTGCCAGCAGGGCGGAGGGAAAAGAGACCCAGTACTTC.

V gene TRBV15 combines with J gene TRBJ2-7; 7 nucleotides agree with TRBD1. This CDR3 region has 14 residues. Losses at the gene ends were 1 base for V and 3 bases for J; bases not matched to a gene: 3. Germline-derived CDR1 and CDR2 are LNHNV and YYDKDF (reference sequence). The CDR3 is CATSRAGDSYEQYF. CDR3 coding DNA: TGTGCCACCAGCAGAGCTGGGGACAGCTACGAGCAGTACTTC.

The chain uses TRBV11-2 and TRBJ2-1; 8 bases match TRBD2. Germline lookup yields CDR1 SGHAT and CDR2 FQNNGV. V lost 5 bases and J lost 2; bases outside the gene matches: 8. The CDR3 is 16 amino acids. This CDR3 reads CASSRRRREAYNEQFF. CDR3 in DNA: TGTGCCAGCAGCCGACGTCGGCGGGAGGCCTACAATGAGCAGTTCTTC.

The rearrangement uses TRBV9 and TRBJ2-5, with TRBD2 matching 9 bases. Germline trimming cut 0 bases from V and 0 bases from J; bases unmatched to any gene: 6. The CDR3 is 17 residues long. CDR1 SGDLS and CDR2 YYNGEE come from the germline V gene. The CDR3 DNA is TGTGCCAGCAGCGTAGGAGGGCGGGGGGGGTACCAAGAGACCCAGTACTTC. Its protein product is CASSVGGRGGYQETQYF.

With respect to this clone: The junction departs from the called germline gene at one end, perhaps through a read error. V usage is TRBV30 and J usage is TRBJ1-3; 8 bases are shared with TRBD1. CDR1 is GTSNPN, CDR2 SVGIG, per germline (reference sequence). This CDR3 comprises 12 residues. DNA for the CDR3: TGTGCCTGGAGCCGGACAGGGCTCAAGGTGGATTTT. It codes for CAWSRTGLKVDF.

This chain links TRBV6-6 with TRBJ1-1; D unclear. This CDR3 comprises 13 residues. Germline V CDR1 and CDR2: MNHNY, SVGAGI (reference sequence). V dropped 6 bases and J dropped 3 bases, with 11 bases sitting between them. The CDR3 here is CASSSGVYTEAFF. The CDR3 coding sequence is TGTGCCAGCAGCTCCGGGGTCTACACTGAAGCTTTCTTT.

The V gene is TRBV29-1, the J gene TRBJ1-2; a weak D match, TRBD1 (5 bases). Germline V gives CDR1 SQVTM, CDR2 ANQGSEA. This CDR3 is 14 amino acids long. Trimming left V 4 bases short and J 7 bases short, with 19 bases between. The CDR3 DNA reads as TGCAGCGTTGCCCCAGTGGGGGGATTGGGTGGCTACACCTTC. This gives the protein CSVAPVGGLGGYTF.

CDR3 sequence: CASRDRGFLGTGELFF. CDR3 nucleotide sequence: TGTGCCAGCAGGGACAGGGGGTTTTTAGGCACCGGGGAGCTGTTTTTT. V is TRBV2 and J is TRBJ2-2; 10 nucleotides align to TRBD1. The CDR3 runs to 16 residues. The J segment lost 4 bases and the V segment lost 6 bases, leaving 8 bases of the junction unmatched. Looked up from germline, CDR1 is SNHLY and CDR2 is FYNNEI.

The genes are TRBV12-1 and TRBJ2-7; the table calls TRBD1, which could not be checked here. TRBV12-1 is deemed a pseudogene. This CDR3 has 16 residues. The CDR3 here is CASSFGGTGEVYEQYF. The CDR3 DNA is TGTGCCAGCAGCTTTGGCGGGACAGGGGAAGTCTACGAGCAGTACTTC.